This T cell receptor (beta chain) originates from a study of T cell responses to AZD1222 COVID-19 vaccine. Study in general: Samples with a second dose at about 4 or about 12 weeks were pooled together. Study results and caveats: Baseline seropositives among AZD1222 recipients totaled only 5 or 6. Scientists sampled the repertoires only once the peak T cell response had passed.

The protocol was immunoSEQ multiplex PCR, while the TCRdb copy is restricted to in-frame clones and leaves out a portion. Of 150,000 or so clones in the sample, 80% to 90% were seen once. Worth noting for this clone: Its antigen is undetermined.

V was clipped by 8 bases and J by 2 bases; unmatched bases: 5. CDR1 is MGHRA, CDR2 YSYEKL, per germline. The CDR3 length is 15 residues. The specimen comprised peripheral blood, sampled on day 0 of AZD1222 vaccination. The chain combines TRBV4-1 with TRBJ2-3; 12 positions match TRBD2. This receptor was obtained from an adult in good health. CDR3 nucleotides: TGCGCCAGCGGGGGACTAGCGGGCCCCACAGATACGCAGTATTTT. Its translation: CASGGLAGPTDTQYF.